This is a list of T cell receptor beta chains from one sample in a study of human T cells and chemical hapten exposure. TCRdb ran MiXCR on the RACE reads and lists one entry per CDR3 protein. The sample carries a few hundred thousand distinct CDR3 sequences, over 6% recorded once. The source was whole blood, collected in connection with sensitization to the hapten diphenylcyclopropenone (DPC). The source of these receptors is a young woman with alopecia areata. Some clones in this sample may be carry-over from other donors' samples. Both conserved end residues are part of each CDR3. The D gene is left open where the match is weak. Only some rows state a clone size, as once, few, many or a class for expanded clones.

V gene,D gene,CDR3 length,clone size,J gene,CDR3 protein,CDR3 DNA
TRBV5-6,NA,13,many,TRBJ2-7,CASSSDRFEEQYF,TGTGCCAGCAGCTCCGACCGGTTTGAGGAGCAGTACTTC
TRBV2,NA,14,few,TRBJ2-7,CASSAQGFSYEQYF,TGTGCCAGCAGTGCCCAGGGTTTCTCCTACGAGCAGTACTTC
TRBV7-2,NA,12,NA,TRBJ2-5,CASSSSLGTQYF,TGTGCCAGCAGCTCCTCTCTAGGGACCCAGTACTTC
TRBV11-2,NA,12,NA,TRBJ2-7,CASSPTTLKEYF,TGTGCCAGCAGCCCCACTACGCTCAAAGAGTACTTC
TRBV10-2,TRBD1,13,many,TRBJ1-2,CASKEQGASGYTF,TGCGCCAGCAAGGAACAGGGGGCGAGTGGCTACACCTTC
TRBV5-1,TRBD2,16,few,TRBJ2-3,CASSRLAGSSTDTQYF,TGCGCCAGCAGCCGACTAGCGGGGAGTAGCACAGATACGCAGTATTTT
TRBV5-4,NA,15,many,TRBJ2-1,CASSLSSGTYNEQFF,TGTGCCAGCAGCTTGTCCAGCGGGACATACAATGAGCAGTTCTTC
TRBV12-3/TRBV12-4,NA,14,many,TRBJ2-3,CASSLSQGTDTQYF,TGTGCCAGCAGTTTATCTCAAGGAACAGATACGCAGTATTTT
TRBV14,NA,12,many,TRBJ2-7,CASSPNRVEQYF,TGTGCCAGCAGCCCCAACAGGGTCGAGCAGTACTTC
TRBV2,NA,15,few,TRBJ1-1,CASSEWARGNTEAFF,TGTGCCAGCAGTGAGTGGGCACGGGGGAACACTGAAGCTTTCTTT
TRBV12-3/TRBV12-4,NA,12,few,TRBJ2-2,CASTPYTGELFF,TGTGCCAGCACTCCCTACACCGGGGAGCTGTTTTTT
TRBV20-1,NA,13,NA,TRBJ2-3,CSAGRLEADTQYF,TGCAGTGCCGGAAGGCTCGAGGCAGATACGCAGTATTTT
TRBV2,NA,14,many,TRBJ2-7,CASSEGSLSYEQYF,TGTGCCAGCAGTGAAGGGTCACTCTCCTACGAGCAGTACTTC
TRBV5-5,TRBD1,15,many,TRBJ1-1,CASSSQQGLWTEAFF,TGTGCCAGCAGCTCTCAACAGGGGCTTTGGACTGAAGCTTTCTTT
TRBV24-1,TRBD2,13,NA,TRBJ2-5,CATSVAGRETQYF,TGTGCCACCAGTGTAGCGGGGCGCGAGACCCAGTACTTC
TRBV11-1,NA,14,NA,TRBJ1-6,CASSFPGTNSPLHF,TGTGCCAGCAGCTTCCCCGGGACTAATTCACCCCTCCACTTT
TRBV18,TRBD2,15,NA,TRBJ2-7,CASSFRTSGESEQYF,TGTGCCAGCTCATTTCGGACTAGCGGAGAGAGCGAGCAGTACTTC
TRBV3-1,NA,15,few,TRBJ1-1,CASSHMMTGNTEAFF,TGTGCCAGCAGCCACATGATGACAGGGAACACTGAAGCTTTCTTT
TRBV6-2/TRBV6-3,TRBD1,15,few,TRBJ1-5,CASSYSNRGGQPQHF,TGTGCCAGCAGTTACTCTAACAGGGGAGGTCAGCCCCAGCATTTT
TRBV20-1,TRBD2,13,NA,TRBJ2-5,CSAIAGGPETQYF,TGCAGTGCCATAGCGGGGGGGCCGGAGACCCAGTACTTC
TRBV29-1,NA,13,NA,TRBJ1-5,CSVRVSSDQPQHF,TGCAGCGTTAGAGTTTCCAGTGATCAGCCCCAGCATTTT
TRBV10-3,NA,13,NA,TRBJ2-7,CAISGDGTYEQYF,TGTGCCATCAGTGGCGACGGAACCTACGAGCAGTACTTC
TRBV7-9,NA,17,NA,TRBJ1-5,CASSLGRSTDSNQPQHF,TGTGCCAGCAGCTTAGGTCGATCGACGGATAGCAATCAGCCCCAGCATTTT
TRBV6-5,NA,14,NA,TRBJ2-7,CASSRTDAAYEQYF,TGTGCCAGCAGTCGAACGGACGCTGCCTACGAGCAGTACTTC
TRBV12-3/TRBV12-4,TRBD1,13,many,TRBJ2-2,CASSRDRAGELFF,TGTGCCAGCAGTCGTGACAGGGCCGGGGAGCTGTTTTTT
TRBV27,NA,15,NA,TRBJ2-5,CASSLGGARHETQYF,TGTGCCAGCAGTCTGGGCGGGGCACGACATGAGACCCAGTACTTC
TRBV13,NA,15,NA,TRBJ2-5,CASSSRLGHQETQYF,TGTGCCAGCAGCAGCAGACTGGGGCACCAAGAGACCCAGTACTTC
TRBV6-2/TRBV6-3,NA,12,few,TRBJ2-1,CASSYLGNEQFF,TGTGCCAGCAGTTATCTGGGGAATGAGCAGTTCTTC
TRBV5-1,NA,15,many,TRBJ1-6,CASSLDAYTVSPLHF,TGCGCCAGCAGCTTGGACGCCTATACCGTTTCACCCCTCCACTTT
TRBV7-2,NA,14,many,TRBJ1-1,CASSFGPGSTEAFF,TGTGCCAGCAGCTTTGGTCCGGGAAGCACTGAAGCTTTCTTT
TRBV6-5,TRBD1,14,many,TRBJ1-2,CASRKRSQGDGYTF,TGTGCCAGCAGGAAACGAAGTCAGGGGGACGGCTACACCTTC
TRBV5-1,TRBD2,17,NA,TRBJ2-1,CASSFPSSAGDPNEQFF,TGCGCCAGCAGCTTCCCTTCGTCTGCGGGGGACCCGAATGAGCAGTTCTTC
TRBV24-1,NA,11,NA,TRBJ1-4,CATSQGEKLFF,TGTGCCACCAGCCAGGGGGAAAAACTGTTTTTT
TRBV6-2/TRBV6-3,NA,14,few,TRBJ1-1,CASTLDGMNTEAFF,TGTGCCAGCACCCTCGACGGGATGAACACTGAAGCTTTCTTT
TRBV7-2,NA,16,few,TRBJ2-5,CASSSDRGGRGETQYF,TGTGCCAGCAGCTCCGACAGAGGGGGGCGTGGAGAGACCCAGTACTTC
TRBV3-1,NA,14,NA,TRBJ2-3,CASSQDILFFTQYF,TGTGCCAGCAGCCAAGATATACTGTTTTTTACGCAGTATTTT
TRBV9,NA,14,NA,TRBJ2-3,CASSVVSQTDTQYF,TGTGCCAGCAGCGTAGTAAGTCAGACAGATACGCAGTATTTT
TRBV6-5,NA,13,NA,TRBJ2-7,CASSFTRSYEQYF,TGTGCCAGCAGTTTTACAAGGTCCTACGAGCAGTACTTC
TRBV25-1,TRBD2,19,NA,TRBJ2-4,CASSEFYFLADLSKNIQYF,TGTGCCAGCAGTGAATTCTACTTTCTAGCGGACCTAAGCAAAAACATTCAGTACTTC
TRBV6-5,NA,19,NA,TRBJ1-6,CASSYRQAGPSSYNSPLHF,TGTGCCAGCAGTTATCGGCAGGCAGGCCCAAGCTCCTATAATTCACCCCTCCATTTT
TRBV19,NA,14,few,TRBJ1-2,CASSNPGDNYGYTF,TGTGCCAGTAGTAATCCAGGAGACAACTATGGCTACACCTTC
TRBV5-4,TRBD2,17,NA,TRBJ2-3,CASSPPRSGASTDTQYF,TGTGCCAGCAGTCCCCCTCGTAGCGGGGCTAGCACAGATACGCAGTATTTT
TRBV6-2/TRBV6-3,NA,14,NA,TRBJ2-1,CATREGGSDNEQFF,TGTGCCACTCGCGAGGGGGGTTCGGACAATGAGCAGTTCTTC
TRBV11-2,NA,15,few,TRBJ1-5,CASSSGSISNQPQHF,TGTGCCAGCAGTTCAGGTAGTATCAGCAATCAGCCCCAGCATTTT
TRBV18,NA,14,few,TRBJ1-5,CASSPTSGYQPQHF,TGTGCCAGCTCACCTACCTCAGGGTATCAGCCCCAGCATTTT
TRBV27,NA,15,NA,TRBJ1-2,CASSSGFRGNYGYTF,TGTGCCAGCAGTTCGGGGTTTCGGGGAAACTATGGCTACACCTTC
TRBV12-3/TRBV12-4,TRBD1,14,NA,TRBJ1-5,CASWTGYGNQPQHF,TGTGCCAGCTGGACAGGTTATGGCAATCAGCCCCAGCATTTT
TRBV9,TRBD2,16,many,TRBJ2-1,CASSRRAGGRYYEQFF,TGTGCCAGCAGCCGGAGGGCGGGGGGGCGGTACTATGAGCAGTTCTTC
TRBV6-1,NA,15,few,TRBJ1-5,CASRTGPYSNQPQHF,TGTGCCAGCAGAACAGGGCCGTATAGCAATCAGCCCCAGCATTTT
TRBV5-6,TRBD2,14,NA,TRBJ2-1,CASSLGTKYNEQFF,TGTGCCAGCAGCCTAGGGACTAAATACAATGAGCAGTTCTTC
TRBV7-6,NA,14,few,TRBJ2-3,CASSLNSGADTQYF,TGTGCCAGCAGCCTAAACTCCGGGGCAGATACGCAGTATTTT
TRBV6-5,NA,14,many,TRBJ2-3,CASSYSGETDTQYF,TGTGCCAGCAGTTACTCGGGGGAGACAGATACGCAGTATTTT
TRBV6-2/TRBV6-3,TRBD1,14,many,TRBJ1-6,CASSRRDSNSPLHF,TGTGCCAGCAGCCGACGGGACAGCAATTCACCCCTCCACTTT
TRBV20-1,TRBD1,16,NA,TRBJ2-7,CSARGTGRFSSYEQYF,TGCAGTGCTAGAGGGACAGGACGCTTCAGCTCCTACGAGCAGTACTTC
TRBV4-2,TRBD2,17,NA,TRBJ2-3,CASSHTSGGTGTDTQYF,TGTGCCAGCAGCCATACTAGCGGAGGGACTGGCACAGATACGCAGTATTTT
TRBV29-1,NA,13,many,TRBJ1-5,CSVEGGGNQPQHF,TGCAGCGTTGAAGGAGGAGGTAATCAGCCCCAGCATTTT
TRBV7-8,NA,12,few,TRBJ2-5,CASGGTAETQYF,TGTGCCAGCGGCGGGACCGCAGAGACCCAGTACTTC